This T cell receptor beta chain is drawn from a study of spatial heterogeneity in lung cancer. This clonotype was seen many times. Time point meaning: blood at routine non-recurrence follow-up after resection. Each CDR3 protein gets one entry after TCRdb re-called the 5' RACE reads with MiXCR. The sample lists over 70,000 distinct CDR3 sequences; about 8.2% were seen once. This receptor was obtained from a female donor with early-stage non-small cell lung cancer. Specimen: PBMCs, collected at follow-up.

The CDR3 here is CSALGLEANEQYF. The CDR3 DNA reads as TGCAGTGCTCTTGGACTAGAGGCTAACGAGCAGTACTTC. This sequence joins TRBV20-1 and TRBJ2-7; TRBD2 matches at 7 bases. CDR1 is DFQATT, CDR2 SNEGSKA, per germline (reference sequence). This CDR3 is built from 13 residues. Trimming removed 5 bases from V and 5 bases from J; junction bases left unmatched: 9.